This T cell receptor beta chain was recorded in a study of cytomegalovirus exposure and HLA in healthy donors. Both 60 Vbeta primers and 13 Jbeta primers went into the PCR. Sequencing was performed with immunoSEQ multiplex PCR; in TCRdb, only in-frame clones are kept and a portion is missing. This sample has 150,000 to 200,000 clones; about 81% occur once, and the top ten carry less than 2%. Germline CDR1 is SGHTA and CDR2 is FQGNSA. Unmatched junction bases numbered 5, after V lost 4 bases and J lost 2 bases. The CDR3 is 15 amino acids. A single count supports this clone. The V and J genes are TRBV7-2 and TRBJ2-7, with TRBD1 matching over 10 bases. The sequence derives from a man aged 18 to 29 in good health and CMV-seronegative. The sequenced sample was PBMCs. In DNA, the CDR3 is TGTGCCAGCAGCTCCACCGGGACAGGGGCCTACGAGCAGTACTTC. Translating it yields CASSSTGTGAYEQYF. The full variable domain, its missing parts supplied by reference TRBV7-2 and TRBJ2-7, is GAGVSQSPSNKVTEKGKDVELRCDPISGHTALYWYRQSLGQGLEFLIYFQGNSAPDKSGLPSDRFSAERTGGSVSTLTIQRTQQEDSAVYLCASSSTGTGAYEQYFGPGTRLTVT.